The 21 T cell receptor beta chains presented below share a single source sample, sequenced in a study of blood T cell repertoires in COVID-19. Repertoires were generated with immunoSEQ multiplex PCR, while TCRdb's copy carries only in-frame clones and drops some. The sample contains approximately 270,000 clones, approximately 86% of which appear only once. Input material: peripheral blood. Receptors originate from a man aged 40-49 years with active or convalescent COVID-19.

This sequence joins TRBV3-1 (or the pseudogene TRBV3-2) and TRBJ1-2; possible D gene TRBD1, 5 bases. CDR1 LGHDT and CDR2 YNNKEL come from the germline V gene (reference sequence). V lost 0 bases and J lost 8, with 13 bases in between. The CDR3 consists of 14 residues. This chain's CDR3 is CASSQDWEGRGYTF. The CDR3 DNA reads TGTGCCAGCAGCCAAGATTGGGAGGGGAGGGGCTACACCTTC.

The table lists this clone with a few counts. This chain connects TRBV12-1 to TRBJ1-5; the D call in the table, TRBD1, was not verified against the DNA. TRBV12-1 is an annotated pseudogene. CDR3 length: 15 amino acids. The CDR3 DNA reads TGTGCCAGCAGCCCCGCCACAGGGTCTAATCAGCCCCAGCATTTT. Amino acids: CASSPATGSNQPQHF.

This chain joins TRBV5-1 and TRBJ1-4; the D is unclear. This CDR3 is 17 amino acids long. Germline V CDR1 and CDR2: SGHRS, YFSETQ. V lost 5 bases and J 7 bases, leaving 24 bases between the germline ends. The CDR3 reads CASRFGGRARLAEKLFF. CDR3 in DNA: TGCGCCAGCAGATTCGGAGGGAGGGCCCGACTGGCTGAAAAACTGTTTTTT. The whole variable domain, remainder taken from reference TRBV5-1 and TRBJ1-4, is KAGVTQTPRYLIKTRGQQVTLSCSPISGHRSVSWYQQTPGQGLQFLFEYFSETQRNKGNFPGRFSGRQFSNSRSEMNVSTLELGDSALYLCASRFGGRARLAEKLFFGSGTQLSVL.

This chain uses TRBV5-4 with TRBJ2-1; the D is unclear. The germline V gene encodes CDR1 SGHNT and CDR2 YYREEE (reference sequence). V was cut by 0 bases and J by 9 bases, with 7 bases left in between. CDR3 size: 12 residues. The CDR3 protein is CASSLDILEQFF. The CDR3 DNA follows: TGTGCCAGCAGCTTGGATATCCTTGAGCAGTTCTTC.

The chain joins TRBV11-2 to TRBJ2-3; TRBD2 agrees at 11 bases. CDR3 length: 18 residues. The V segment lost 1 base and the J segment 0 bases; nucleotides outside the gene matches: 6. The germline V gene encodes CDR1 SGHAT and CDR2 FQNNGV. The CDR3 DNA follows: TGTGCCAGCAGCTTAGCCCCGACTAGCGGGGCCAGCACAGATACGCAGTATTTT. Translation: CASSLAPTSGASTDTQYF.

This chain joins TRBV28 and TRBJ1-3; 7 bases align to TRBD1. The trim removed 6 bases at V and 1 base at J, leaving 3 bases unmatched. This CDR3 is built from 14 residues. Germline CDR1 reads MDHEN; CDR2 reads SYDVKM. As DNA, the CDR3 is TGTGCCAGCAGGACAGGGCTGTCTGGAAACACCATATATTTT. Translation gives CASRTGLSGNTIYF.

The chain employs TRBV5-1 and TRBJ2-7, with 7 positions matching TRBD1. Germline-derived CDR1 and CDR2 are SGHRS and YFSETQ. V lost 4 bases and J lost 5; bases outside the gene matches: 6. The CDR3 totals 13 residues. The CDR3 DNA reads TGCGCCAGCAGCCAGACAGGGACCGACGAGCAGTACTTC. This encodes CASSQTGTDEQYF.

The rearrangement links TRBV27 to TRBJ2-1; 12 bases map to TRBD2. Per the germline V gene, CDR1 is MNHEY and CDR2 is SMNVEV (reference sequence). The CDR3 length is 15 residues. V was clipped by 3 bases and J by 4 bases; unmatched bases: 1. The CDR3 nucleotides are TGTGCCAGCAGTTTTCTAGCGGGAGGGTACAATGAGCAGTTCTTC. Translating it yields CASSFLAGGYNEQFF.

The V gene is TRBV2, the J gene TRBJ1-2; TRBD1 matches at 7 bases. CDR1 is SNHLY, CDR2 FYNNEI, per germline. J gave up 7 bases and V 7 bases, and 15 bases lay outside the gene matches. The CDR3 runs 15 residues. In nucleotides, the CDR3 is TGTGCCAGCACCGAACTTGCTTGGGACAGCTCTGGCTACACCTTC. Translated, it gives CASTELAWDSSGYTF.

The chain links TRBV29-1 to TRBJ1-1; the match to TRBD1 covers 7 bases. Trimming removed 3 bases from V and 11 bases from J; junction bases left unmatched: 18. The germline V gene encodes CDR1 SQVTM and CDR2 ANQGSEA. The CDR3 loop spans 15 amino acids. The CDR3 nucleotides are TGCAGCGTTGAGAACCCTAACAGGGGTGAAAACCAGGCTTTCTTT. Translation: CSVENPNRGENQAFF.

The V call is TRBV5-1, the J call TRBJ1-2; 7 positions match TRBD1. Germline CDR1 reads SGHRS; CDR2 reads YFSETQ. V shed 4 bases, J shed 6 bases, and the junction held 3 bases outside the gene matches. This CDR3 has 12 amino acids. As DNA, the CDR3 is TGCGCCAGCAGCATAGACAGGGATGGCTACACCTTC. As protein: CASSIDRDGYTF.

The gene calls are TRBV11-1 and TRBJ2-3; D call uncertain. V lost 1 base and J lost 2, with 10 bases in between. CDR1 and CDR2 from the germline V gene are SGHAT and FQDESV (reference sequence). This CDR3 contains 15 residues. In DNA form, the CDR3 reads TGTGCCAGCAGCTTAGACGGGTTTTCCACAGATACGCAGTATTTT. Amino acids: CASSLDGFSTDTQYF.

There are a few counts of this clone. The chain is built from TRBV2 and TRBJ1-3, with D maybe TRBD1 (6 bases). CDR1 is SNHLY, CDR2 FYNNEI, per germline. CDR3 length: 14 residues. Trimming removed 7 bases at V and 0 bases at J, with 10 bases between. The CDR3 is CASTRQDSGNTIYF. The CDR3 DNA is TGTGCCAGCACGAGACAGGACTCTGGAAACACCATATATTTT.

This clone was recorded once. The chain couples TRBV5-5 to TRBJ1-5; maybe TRBD1 (5 bases). CDR3 length: 15 amino acids. Deletions cut 0 bases from V and 1 base from J, with 8 bases between. Germline V gives CDR1 SGHKS, CDR2 YYEKEE (reference sequence). For the CDR3, the DNA is TGTGCCAGCAGCTTGGTACAGGACAGCAATCAGCCCCAGCATTTT. It translates to CASSLVQDSNQPQHF.

The V call is TRBV28, the J call TRBJ1-2; 10 nucleotides match TRBD1. Trimming removed 7 bases from V and 6 bases from J; junction bases left unmatched: 11. The CDR3 has 15 residues. Germline CDR1 is MDHEN and CDR2 is SYDVKM. The CDR3 loop reads CASMTGGYVSDGYTF. In DNA form, the CDR3 reads TGTGCCAGCATGACAGGGGGCTATGTGAGTGATGGCTACACCTTC.

For the CDR3, the DNA is TGTGCCAGCAGCCATGTCTTGGGGCTAGCCAAAAACATTCAGTACTTC. Residues: CASSHVLGLAKNIQYF. The rearrangement joins TRBV11-3 to TRBJ2-4; D perhaps matches TRBD1 (5 bases). Looked up from germline, CDR1 is SGHNT and CDR2 is YENEEA. Trimming cost V 5 bases and J 0 bases, with 14 bases left between them. The CDR3 has 16 amino acids. The whole variable domain, remainder taken from reference TRBV11-3 and TRBJ2-4, is EAGVVQSPRYKIIEKKQPVAFWCNPISGHNTLYWYLQNLGQGPELLIRYENEEAVDDSQLPKDRFSAERLKGVDSTLKIQPAELGDSAVYLCASSHVLGLAKNIQYFGAGTRLSVL.

This chain connects TRBV24-1 to TRBJ2-1; 7 nucleotides line up with TRBD2. The CDR3 length is 13 residues. Germline values: CDR1 KGHDR, CDR2 SFDVKD. The junction had 4 bases not matched to a gene; V was cut back by 5 bases and J by 7 bases. DNA of the CDR3: TGTGCCACCAGTGGTCCCGGGGGGAATGAGCAGTTCTTC. Residues: CATSGPGGNEQFF.

The rearrangement joins TRBV7-9 to TRBJ1-1; the D gene is possibly TRBD1 (5 bases). The CDR3 has 15 amino acids. Trimming stripped 5 bases from V and 3 bases from J, with 16 bases between. Per germline, CDR1 SEHNR and CDR2 FQNEAQ (reference sequence). The DNA for the CDR3 is TGTGCCAGCAGCGTGGGGGGGACGTATTACACTGAAGCTTTCTTT. Translation gives CASSVGGTYYTEAFF.

The CDR3 DNA reads as TGTGCCAGCAGCGGTGGACAGGGTTATGGCTACACCTTC. Residues: CASSGGQGYGYTF. J is TRBJ1-2 and V is TRBV6-5; 8 bases fit TRBD1. V shed 6 bases, J shed 5 bases, and the junction held 5 bases outside the gene matches. The CDR3 totals 13 residues. CDR1 and CDR2 from the germline V gene are MNHEY and SVGAGI.

This clone is medium-sized by share. The rearrangement joins TRBV4-2 to TRBJ1-1; D is possibly TRBD1 (5 bases). Deletions cut 3 bases from V and 0 bases from J, with 8 bases between. The germline gives CDR1 LGHNA, CDR2 YNFKEQ. The CDR3 extends over 14 amino acids. The CDR3 sequence is CASSQGGMNTEAFF. DNA for the CDR3: TGTGCCAGCAGCCAGGGGGGTATGAACACTGAAGCTTTCTTT.

The rearrangement links TRBV30 to TRBJ2-3; no reliable D call. V was pared by 3 bases and J by 6 bases, with 13 bases between. CDR3 length equals 13 residues. Germline CDR1 reads GTSNPN; CDR2 reads SVGIG (reference sequence). Written as DNA, the CDR3 is TGTGCCTGGAGAAAGCGTGCCCCGGATACGCAGTATTTT. It codes for CAWRKRAPDTQYF.